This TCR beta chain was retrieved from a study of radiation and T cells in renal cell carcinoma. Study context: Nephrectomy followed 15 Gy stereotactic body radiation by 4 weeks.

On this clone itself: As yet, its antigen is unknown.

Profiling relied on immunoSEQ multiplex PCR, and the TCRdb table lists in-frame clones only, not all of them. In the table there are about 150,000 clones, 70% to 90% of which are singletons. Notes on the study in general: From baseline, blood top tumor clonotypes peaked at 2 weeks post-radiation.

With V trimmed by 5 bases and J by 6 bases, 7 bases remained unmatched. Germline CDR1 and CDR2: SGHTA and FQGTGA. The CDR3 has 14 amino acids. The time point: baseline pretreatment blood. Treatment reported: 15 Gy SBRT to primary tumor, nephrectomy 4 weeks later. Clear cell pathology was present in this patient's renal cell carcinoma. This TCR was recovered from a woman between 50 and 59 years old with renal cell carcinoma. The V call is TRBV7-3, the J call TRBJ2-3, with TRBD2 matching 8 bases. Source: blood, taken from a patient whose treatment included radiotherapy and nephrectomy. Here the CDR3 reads CASSSAGGADTQYF. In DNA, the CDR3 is TGTGCCAGCAGCAGCGCGGGGGGCGCGGATACGCAGTATTTT.